Following are 21 T cell receptor beta chains from one sample sequenced in a study of CXCR3-negative and CXCR3-positive naive CD8 T cells. Study-level findings and limits: In CXCR3-positive naive cells, the TRB CDR3s were more hydrophobic than in CXCR3-negative naive cells.

Their antigens are not known. The libraries of TRB cDNA were constructed through 5' RACE using UMI labels. From its re-call of the 5' RACE reads, TCRdb lists each CDR3 protein once, without DNA. The sample shows some 150,000 distinct CDR3 sequences, and under 0.5% sits with its ten largest clones. What was sequenced was naive CXCR3+ CD8+ T cells from blood. Subset: CD45RO-CCR7+CD27+CD95- naive CD8+ T cells expressing CXCR3 (TNR3+). The receptors stem from a human donor in good health. Some clones in this sample may be carry-over from other donors' samples.

The CDR3 sequence is CSVEDSRDYEQYF. This chain joins TRBV29-1 and TRBJ2-7; checking the TCRdb D call of TRBD1 is not possible without DNA. CDR1 is SQVTM and CDR2 is ANQGSEA in the germline V gene. The CDR3 spans 13 residues.

CDR3 sequence: CASSLGQGGNTEAFF. This chain links TRBV5-1 with TRBJ1-1; TCRdb calls TRBD1, which cannot be checked without DNA. Germline V gives CDR1 SGHRS, CDR2 YFSETQ. The CDR3 sequence is 15 residues long. Complete variable domain (other parts from reference TRBV5-1 and TRBJ1-1): KAGVTQTPRYLIKTRGQQVTLSCSPISGHRSVSWYQQTPGQGLQFLFEYFSETQRNKGNFPGRFSGRQFSNSRSEMNVSTLELGDSALYLCASSLGQGGNTEAFFGQGTRLTVV.

The V gene is TRBV5-1, the J gene TRBJ2-1; the TCRdb D gene call, TRBD1, has no DNA to confirm it. This CDR3 spans 16 amino acids. CDR1 SGHRS and CDR2 YFSETQ come from the germline V gene. The chain's CDR3 is CASSLAPVGPRNEQFF.

The chain combines TRBV12-3 or TRBV12-4 with TRBJ1-5; TCRdb gives TRBD1 as the D gene, but with no DNA this cannot be confirmed. This CDR3 has 13 amino acids. The CDR3 is CASSRTGKQPQHF.

The chain employs TRBV7-9 and TRBJ2-5; TCRdb calls TRBD1, which cannot be checked without DNA. CDR1 is SEHNR, CDR2 FQNEAQ, per germline (reference sequence). The CDR3 runs 13 residues. The CDR3 protein is CASSHPGGETQYF.

The chain uses TRBV24-1 and TRBJ2-1; the TCRdb call, TRBD2, lacks DNA for checking. This CDR3 region has 15 residues. The V gene's germline CDR1 is KGHDR and CDR2 SFDVKD. The CDR3 loop reads CATSDPGLAAGEQFF.

V is TRBV13 and J is TRBJ2-1; TCRdb lists TRBD2, though no DNA is available to test this call. Germline lookup yields CDR1 PRHDT and CDR2 FYEKMQ (reference sequence). CDR3 size: 16 residues. CDR3 residues: CASSLRTSGYYNEQFF. Combining the CDR3 with reference TRBV13 and TRBJ2-1 gives the whole variable domain AAGVIQSPRHLIKEKRETATLKCYPIPRHDTVYWYQQGPGQDPQFLISFYEKMQSDKGSIPDRFSAQQFSDYHSELNMSSLELGDSALYFCASSLRTSGYYNEQFFGPGTRLTVL.

The genes are TRBV27 and TRBJ2-3. The germline V gene has CDR1 MNHEY and CDR2 SMNVEV (reference sequence). The CDR3 loop spans 13 amino acids. CDR3 sequence reads: CASSSSSTDTQYF.

V is TRBV5-1 and J is TRBJ2-5; TCRdb picks TRBD1, but there is no DNA to check that call. Germline assignment: CDR1 SGHRS and CDR2 YFSETQ. The CDR3 consists of 15 residues. The CDR3 region is CASSQVGGIQETQYF.

The chain has TRBV27 and TRBJ2-7; TCRdb indicates TRBD2, and absent DNA this call remains unverified. CDR1 and CDR2 from the germline V gene are MNHEY and SMNVEV (reference sequence). The CDR3 has 15 amino acids. This CDR3 reads CASSTLAGVSYEQYF.

The chain joins TRBV4-1 to TRBJ2-4; TCRdb lists TRBD1, though no DNA is available to test this call. The CDR3 sequence is 15 residues long. Germline CDR1 reads MGHRA; CDR2 reads YSYEKL. CDR3 loop: CASSQEDRGTNIQYF.

V and J are TRBV7-8 and TRBJ1-2. Looked up from germline, CDR1 is SGHVS and CDR2 is FQNEAQ. The CDR3 contains 14 residues. The CDR3 spells CASSLQGSDYGYTF.

The chain combines TRBV7-2 with TRBJ1-1. The germline V gene encodes CDR1 SGHTA and CDR2 FQGNSA. The length of the CDR3 is 17 residues. This CDR3 is CASSSPGASGGRMGAFF.

The chain links TRBV12-3 or TRBV12-4 to TRBJ2-3; TCRdb picks TRBD1, but there is no DNA to check that call. The length of the CDR3 is 16 residues. CDR3 protein: CASSRWDREIPDTQYF.

The genes are TRBV28 and TRBJ2-1; there is no DNA to check the TCRdb D call of TRBD2. CDR3 size: 17 residues. CDR1 MDHEN and CDR2 SYDVKM come from the germline V gene. Here the CDR3 reads CASSLRDLDTPYNEQFF.

The rearrangement links TRBV29-1 to TRBJ2-5; TCRdb selects TRBD2, and the lack of DNA leaves this call unchecked. CDR3 length: 15 residues. The germline V gene encodes CDR1 SQVTM and CDR2 ANQGSEA. CDR3 loop: CSVESDSGRRETQYF.

The J gene is TRBJ1-5, the V gene TRBV15. The germline V gene encodes CDR1 LNHNV and CDR2 YYDKDF (reference sequence). The CDR3 runs 13 residues. The chain's CDR3 is CATSGRETGPQHF.

The J gene is TRBJ2-7, the V gene TRBV21-1; the TRBD1 assignment by TCRdb is unverifiable without DNA. TRBV21-1 is flagged as a pseudogene. This CDR3 contains 13 residues. Here the CDR3 reads CASSTPKWYEQYF.

J is TRBJ2-1 and V is TRBV6-5. The length of the CDR3 is 14 residues. The V gene's germline CDR1 is MNHEY and CDR2 SVGAGI. The CDR3 sequence is CASSYVLSSDEQFF.

This chain uses TRBV3-1 with TRBJ1-4; the TCRdb D gene call, TRBD1, has no DNA to confirm it. Germline lookup yields CDR1 LGHDT and CDR2 YNNKEL (reference sequence). This CDR3 is built from 17 residues. The CDR3 loop is CASSTPKDGTGGEKLFF. The variable domain in full, with the rest retrieved from reference TRBV3-1 and TRBJ1-4, is DTAVSQTPKYLVTQMGNDKSIKCEQNLGHDTMYWYKQDSKKFLKIMFSYNNKELIINETVPNRFSPKSPDKAHLNLHINSLELGDSAVYFCASSTPKDGTGGEKLFFGSGTQLSVL.

The V gene is TRBV7-2, the J gene TRBJ2-1; TCRdb returns TRBD1, unconfirmable since there is no DNA. This CDR3 comprises 14 residues. Per germline, CDR1 SGHTA and CDR2 FQGNSA. The CDR3 spells CASSFPGAYNEQFF.